These 20 T cell receptor beta chains originate from one sample sequenced in a study of T cell responses to AZD1222 COVID-19 vaccine. Assay used: immunoSEQ multiplex PCR; TCRdb lists only in-frame clones, some missing. This sample yields some 130,000 clones, of which 93% are seen a single time; under 6.5% belongs to the top ten. This sample comprised peripheral blood, obtained on day 0 of AZD1222 vaccination. Receptor source: an adult in good health.

The rearrangement uses TRBV6-6 and TRBJ2-7, with 7 positions matching TRBD1. Germline lookup yields CDR1 MNHNY and CDR2 SVGAGI (reference sequence). Trimming removed 6 bases from V and 6 bases from J; junction bases left unmatched: 14. This CDR3 has 15 residues. Written as DNA, the CDR3 is TGTGCCAGCAGCTCTAGGGGGCAGGGACAGAGCGAGCAGTACTTC. Translated: CASSSRGQGQSEQYF.

The chain is built from TRBV4-2 and TRBJ1-2, with 10 bases matching TRBD1. Germline V gene data show CDR1 as LGHNA and CDR2 as YNFKEQ. The ends lost 8 bases at V and 3 bases at J; junction bases unmatched: 9. The CDR3 sequence is 15 residues long. CDR3 region: CASLPRDRGDYGYTF. The CDR3 nucleotides are TGTGCCAGCCTCCCCCGGGACAGGGGTGACTATGGCTACACCTTC.

The CDR3 reads CASSVGGISYEQYF. The CDR3 bases are TGTGCCAGCAGCGTAGGAGGGATCTCCTACGAGCAGTACTTC. The chain is built from TRBV9 and TRBJ2-7; D may be TRBD2 (5 bases). The germline V gene encodes CDR1 SGDLS and CDR2 YYNGEE. The V end lost 0 bases, the J end lost 0 bases, and 7 bases lay between the germline ends. CDR3 size: 14 residues. The full variable domain, rest sourced from reference TRBV9 and TRBJ2-7, is DSGVTQTPKHLITATGQRVTLRCSPRSGDLSVYWYQQSLDQGLQFLIQYYNGEERAKGNILERFSAQQFPDLHSELNLSSLELGDSALYFCASSVGGISYEQYFGPGTRLTVT.

The sample holds a few counts of this clone. V and J are TRBV4-1 and TRBJ2-1; 8 bases align to TRBD1. Germline CDR1 MGHRA, CDR2 YSYEKL. V trimming: 1 base; J trimming: 10 bases; junction bases outside the gene matches: 3. CDR3 length: 13 residues. For the CDR3, the DNA is TGCGCCAGCAGCCAAGGGACAGGGTACGAGCAGTTCTTC. It encodes CASSQGTGYEQFF.

The chain has TRBV10-1 and TRBJ2-7; TRBD2 aligns across 9 bases. Trimming took 5 bases from V and 5 from J; bases not matched to a gene: 4. Germline V gives CDR1 WNHNN, CDR2 SYGVQD (reference sequence). The CDR3 consists of 13 residues. The CDR3 spells CASSFSGSDEQYF. The DNA of the CDR3 is TGCGCCAGCAGTTTTAGCGGGAGCGACGAGCAGTACTTC.

This chain links TRBV19 with TRBJ1-2, with no clear D. V was clipped by 6 bases and J by 5 bases, with 13 bases between them. The CDR3 length is 13 residues. Germline V gene lookup returns CDR1 LNHDA and CDR2 SQIVND (reference sequence). The chain's CDR3 is CASRGVRRYGYTF. The DNA for the CDR3 is TGTGCCAGTAGAGGCGTGAGGAGGTATGGCTACACCTTC.

The chain couples TRBV13 to TRBJ2-1, with 12 bases lining up with TRBD2. Per germline, CDR1 PRHDT and CDR2 FYEKMQ (reference sequence). The CDR3 length is 16 residues. J lost 9 bases, V lost 5 bases, and 11 bases had no gene match. The CDR3 sequence: CASSPQLAGGLGEQFF. The CDR3 bases are TGTGCCAGCAGCCCCCAGCTAGCGGGAGGGTTGGGTGAGCAGTTCTTC.

The chain carries TRBV18 and TRBJ1-1; 7 bases are shared with TRBD1. Germline CDR1 KGHSH, CDR2 LQKENI. Trimming cost V 5 bases and J 5 bases; bases outside gene matches: 11. The CDR3 covers 15 residues. In nucleotides, the CDR3 is TGTGCCAGCTCATTATTTTACAGGGGTGAAACTGAAGCTTTCTTT. Amino acids: CASSLFYRGETEAFF.

This chain joins TRBV4-1 and TRBJ2-7; a weak D match, TRBD1 (5 bases). Germline CDR1 and CDR2: MGHRA and YSYEKL. Deletions cut 1 base from V and 5 bases from J, with 12 bases between. The CDR3 is made up of 14 amino acids. This chain's CDR3 is CASSQGQGTDEQYF. CDR3 sequence (DNA): TGCGCCAGCAGCCAAGGTCAGGGAACCGACGAGCAGTACTTC.

Only one count was recorded for this clone. The V and J genes are TRBV3-1 (or the pseudogene TRBV3-2) and TRBJ2-7; 7 nucleotides match TRBD2. The CDR3 consists of 15 residues. CDR1 is LGHDT, CDR2 YNNKEL, per germline (reference sequence). V dropped 1 base and J dropped 3; count of bases not matched to a gene: 6. CDR3 loop: CASSQGWEGLYEQYF. In DNA form, the CDR3 reads TGTGCCAGCAGCCAAGGGTGGGAGGGCCTCTACGAGCAGTACTTC.

The count of this clone is one. V is TRBV6-5 and J is TRBJ1-5, with a tentative D call TRBD1 (6 bases). CDR3 length: 14 amino acids. CDR1 MNHEY and CDR2 SVGAGI come from the germline V gene. Deletions cut 8 bases from V and 4 bases from J, with 15 bases between. The DNA for the CDR3 is TGTGCCAGCTCTATCACACAGGGTAATCAGCCCCAGCATTTT. It encodes CASSITQGNQPQHF.

This chain uses TRBV18 with TRBJ2-7; D is unclear. CDR3 length: 15 amino acids. V lost 2 bases, J lost 0 bases, and 11 bases lay in between. Germline V CDR1 and CDR2: KGHSH, LQKENI. The CDR3 nucleotides read TGTGCCAGCTCACCAGCCCATGGGGACTCCTACGAGCAGTACTTC. Translated, it gives CASSPAHGDSYEQYF.

The chain links TRBV27 to TRBJ2-7, with D perhaps assigned TRBD1 or TRBD2 (5 bases each). Trimming left V 5 bases short and J 0 bases short, with 17 bases between. The germline CDR1 and CDR2 sequences are MNHEY and SMNVEV (reference sequence). This CDR3 is 16 amino acids long. CDR3 region: CASSVSLGRSSYEQYF. The CDR3, as DNA: TGTGCCAGCAGTGTTTCGCTGGGACGGAGCTCCTACGAGCAGTACTTC.

The genes are TRBV30 and TRBJ1-5; D is unresolved. This CDR3 comprises 15 residues. CDR1 and CDR2 (germline): GTSNPN, SVGIG (reference sequence). The V gene lost 0 bases and the J gene lost 2 bases, with 11 bases spanning the gap. The CDR3 nucleotides read TGTGCCTGGAGTGTGGGATTCGGGGGCAATCAGCCCCAGCATTTT. Translating gives CAWSVGFGGNQPQHF.

This clone occurred once. The junction does not match germline at one end; this may be a read error. The J gene is TRBJ1-3, the V gene TRBV5-1; D is perhaps TRBD1 (5 bases). Germline V gene lookup returns CDR1 SGHRS and CDR2 YFSETQ. CDR3 length: 15 residues. CDR3 residues: CASTLTGAAGNTIYF. CDR3 nucleotides: TGCGCCAGCACCTTGACTGGGGCTGCTGGAAACACCATATATTTT.

Points on this clone: This CDR3 is also generated by other DNA sequences in the sample. The genes are TRBV7-3 and TRBJ2-2; D is ambiguous. Trimming stripped 1 base from V and 3 bases from J, with 0 bases between. CDR3 length: 12 amino acids. Germline V lookup: CDR1 SGHTA, CDR2 FQGTGA. In nucleotides, the CDR3 is TGTGCCAGCAGCTTAAACACCGGGGAGCTGTTTTTT. The encoded protein is CASSLNTGELFF.

This chain links TRBV11-2 with TRBJ2-7, with D possibly being TRBD2 (6 bases). In germline, CDR1 is SGHAT, CDR2 FQNNGV. With 7 bases removed from V and 3 bases from J, the gap between germline ends came to 22 bases. The CDR3 consists of 16 residues. CDR3 sequence reads: CASTVSGGVALYEQYF. CDR3 nucleotides: TGTGCCAGCACCGTGAGTGGAGGGGTCGCTCTCTACGAGCAGTACTTC.

The rearrangement uses TRBV5-1 and TRBJ1-1; possibly TRBD1 for D (5 bases). Germline loops: CDR1 SGHRS, CDR2 YFSETQ. The CDR3 is made up of 12 amino acids. V lost 4 bases, J lost 7 bases, and 11 bases lay in between. CDR3 residues: CASSRGGNEAFF. CDR3 DNA sequence: TGCGCCAGCAGCCGCGGGGGGAATGAAGCTTTCTTT.

V and J are TRBV5-1 and TRBJ2-1, with D maybe TRBD2 (6 bases). Germline V gene sequence: CDR1 SGHRS, CDR2 YFSETQ. The CDR3 sequence is 15 residues long. With 0 bases removed from V and 4 bases from J, the gap between germline ends came to 11 bases. CDR3 sequence: CASSLGRGGYNEQFF. CDR3 bases: TGCGCCAGCAGCTTGGGGCGGGGTGGATACAATGAGCAGTTCTTC.

This rearrangement joins TRBV7-9 to TRBJ2-3; D is ambiguous. V was shortened by 5 bases and J by 4 bases, with 4 bases between the two germline ends. Germline CDR1 reads SEHNR; CDR2 reads FQNEAQ (reference sequence). The CDR3 extends over 11 amino acids. The CDR3 DNA follows: TGTGCCAGCAGCATGTCAGATACGCAGTATTTT. Its translation: CASSMSDTQYF.